This TCR beta chain is drawn from a study of cytomegalovirus exposure and HLA in healthy donors. PCR amplification relied on 60 Vbeta primers (plus 13 Jbeta primers). Assay: immunoSEQ multiplex PCR; the TCRdb copy retains only in-frame clones and omits some. Found here are 150,000 to 200,000 clones, around 83% of them singletons; the top ten hold approximately 0.87%. The CDR3 is made up of 15 amino acids. The V segment lost 4 bases and the J segment 6 bases; nucleotides outside the gene matches: 7. CDR1 and CDR2 from the germline V gene are GTSNPN and SVGIG (reference sequence). The clonotype originates from a girl aged 2 to 10 in good health and CMV-seropositive. Input material: PBMCs. The chain couples TRBV30 to TRBJ2-2; 11 bases match TRBD1. This CDR3 is CAWKRGQGVPGELFF. In nucleotides, the CDR3 is TGTGCCTGGAAGCGGGGACAGGGGGTCCCCGGGGAGCTGTTTTTT. Variable domain in full (rest from reference TRBV30 and TRBJ2-2): SQTIHQWPATLVQPVGSPLSLECTVEGTSNPNLYWYRQAAGRGLQLLFYSVGIGQISSEVPQNLSASRPQDRQFILSSKKLLLSDSGFYLCAWKRGQGVPGELFFGEGSRLTVL.